This T cell receptor (beta chain) originates from a study of control samples from healthy donors and cancer patients. CDR1 LGHNA and CDR2 YSLEER come from the germline V gene. The CDR3 has 14 amino acids. V lost 1 base and J lost 8; bases outside the gene matches: 5. Sequencing used immunoSEQ multiplex PCR; TCRdb keeps in-frame clones, though not all of them. The repertoire holds fewer than 200,000 clones, approximately 94% seen once, with approximately 14% in the top ten. The sequencing input was PBMCs. The rearrangement uses TRBV4-3 and TRBJ2-1, with 7 nucleotides matching TRBD1. The origin of this receptor is a man aged 60 to 75 with colorectal cancer. CDR3 region: CASSQVRDSHEQFF. CDR3 coding DNA: TGCGCCAGCAGCCAAGTCCGGGACAGCCATGAGCAGTTCTTC.